This TCR beta chain was sequenced during a study of cytotoxic CD8 clonotypes in ibrutinib-treated CLL. Study details: Outcomes included some 24 partial and 2 complete responses; after median roughly 65 months, approximately 14 stayed remitted and roughly twelve progressed. Study findings and constraints: The clonality went up when patients responded to ibrutinib and dropped back toward baseline at progression. There were differences in sampling times between sustained-remission and progressing patients. With treatment, public clonotypes, which were uncommon, either contracted or remained stable.

The CDR3 runs to 12 residues. Germline V gene sequence: CDR1 SNHLY, CDR2 FYNNEI. This clone showed up just once. Its antigen is not identified. Profiled with immunoSEQ multiplex PCR; TCRdb holds only in-frame clones, not every one. This table holds about 140,000 clones, around 80% found once. The sample in question was PBMCs, obtained after 36 months of ibrutinib treatment. This TCR derives from a human donor with chronic lymphocytic leukemia. The chain couples TRBV2 to TRBJ2-4, with no clear D. The CDR3 protein is CGSDLGSGIQYF. For the CDR3, the DNA is TGTGGTTCAGACCTAGGTTCGGGCATTCAGTACTTC. The variable domain in full, completed from reference TRBV2 and TRBJ2-4, reads EPEVTQTPSHQVTQMGQEVILRCVPISNHLYFYWYRQILGQKVEFLVSFYNNEISEKSEIFDDQFSVERPDGSNFTLKIRSTKLEDSAMYFCGSDLGSGIQYFGAGTRLSVL.